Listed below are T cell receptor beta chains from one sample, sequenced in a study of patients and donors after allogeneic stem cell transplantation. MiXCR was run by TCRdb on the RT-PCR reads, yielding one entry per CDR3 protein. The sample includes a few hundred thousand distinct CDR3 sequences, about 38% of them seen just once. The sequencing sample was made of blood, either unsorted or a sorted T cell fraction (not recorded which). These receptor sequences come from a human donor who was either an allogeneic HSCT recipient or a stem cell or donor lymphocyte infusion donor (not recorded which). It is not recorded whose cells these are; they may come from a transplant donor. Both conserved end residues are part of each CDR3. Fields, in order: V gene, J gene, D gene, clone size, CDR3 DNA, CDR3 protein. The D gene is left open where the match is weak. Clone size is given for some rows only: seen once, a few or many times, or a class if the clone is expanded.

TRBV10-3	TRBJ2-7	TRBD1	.	TGTGCCATCACCGGGACAGGGAGCTCCTACGAGCAGTACTTC	CAITGTGSSYEQYF
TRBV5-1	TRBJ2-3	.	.	TGCGCCAGCAGCCAACTAGCAACAGATACGCAGTATTTT	CASSQLATDTQYF
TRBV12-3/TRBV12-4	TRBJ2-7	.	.	TGTGCCAGCAGTTTAGTTCGACTGTACGAGCAGTACTTC	CASSLVRLYEQYF
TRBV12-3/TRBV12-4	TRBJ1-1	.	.	TGTGCCAGCAGTTTCGGCGTTGAAGCTTTCTTT	CASSFGVEAFF
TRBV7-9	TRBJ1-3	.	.	TGTGCCACCCCGACTGAAGACACCATATATTTT	CATPTEDTIYF
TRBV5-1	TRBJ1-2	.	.	TGCGCCAGCAGCTTGGCTGACAGAAAACAATCTAACTATGGCTACACCTTC	CASSLADRKQSNYGYTF
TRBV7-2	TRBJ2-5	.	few	TGTGCCAGCAGCTCATTTACTACTAGTCGAGAGACCCAGTACTTC	CASSSFTTSRETQYF
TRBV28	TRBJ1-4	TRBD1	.	TGTGCCAGCGTGGGTCGGACAGGGCATGAAAAACTGTTTTTT	CASVGRTGHEKLFF
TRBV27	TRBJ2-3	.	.	TGTGCCAGCAGTAAGGGTGCAGATACGCAGTATTTT	CASSKGADTQYF
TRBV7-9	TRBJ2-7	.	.	TGTGCCAGCAGCAGGGCCCCCTACGAGCAGTACTTC	CASSRAPYEQYF
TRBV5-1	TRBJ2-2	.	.	TGCGCCAGCAGCTTGGGCAGGAACACCGGGGAGCTGTTTTTT	CASSLGRNTGELFF
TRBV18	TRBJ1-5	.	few	TGTGCCAGCTCACCCCTGGGGGGTCTCCCTCAGCCCCAGCATTTT	CASSPLGGLPQPQHF
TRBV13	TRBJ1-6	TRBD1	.	TGTGCCAGCAGCTTAGGTCCGGGACAGTCCTATAATTCACCCCTCCACTTT	CASSLGPGQSYNSPLHF
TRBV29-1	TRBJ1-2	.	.	TGCAGCGTTCTCTCCCGGGGGGACTCCTGGGATGGCTACACCTTC	CSVLSRGDSWDGYTF
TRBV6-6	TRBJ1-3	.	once	TGTGCCAGCAGTTACTCGACTCCCACATGGGGCTCTGGAAACACCATATATTTT	CASSYSTPTWGSGNTIYF
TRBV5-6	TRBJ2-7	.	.	TGTGCCAGCAGCTCGACCCAGGGCAGCTCCTACGAGCAGTACTTC	CASSSTQGSSYEQYF
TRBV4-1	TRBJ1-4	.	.	TGCGCCAGCAGCCCGGTAACTCAACGGGAAAAACTGTTTTTT	CASSPVTQREKLFF
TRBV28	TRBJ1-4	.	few	TGTGCCAGCAGGGTTAGGGCCAATGAAAAACTGTTTTTT	CASRVRANEKLFF
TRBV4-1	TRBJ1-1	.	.	TGCGCCAGCAGCCTCCCCCAGGGAGGGTCCCTGAACACTGAAGCTTTCTTT	CASSLPQGGSLNTEAFF
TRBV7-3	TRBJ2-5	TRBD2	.	TGTGCCAGCACCTTAGCGGGGGGGCCGTCAGAGACCCAGTACTTC	CASTLAGGPSETQYF
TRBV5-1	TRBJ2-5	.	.	TGCGCCAGCAGCTTCCACAAAGTGGAGACCCAGTACTTC	CASSFHKVETQYF
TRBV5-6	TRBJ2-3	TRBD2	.	TGTGCCAGCAGCTCCCGGACTAGCGGGGGGGCTAGCGCAGATACGCAGTATTTT	CASSSRTSGGASADTQYF
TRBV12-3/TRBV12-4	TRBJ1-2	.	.	TGTGCCAGCAGTTTTGCGTCCGGGGGGTTCTACACCTTC	CASSFASGGFYTF
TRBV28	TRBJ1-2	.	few	TGTGCCAGCAGTTTAATTTCCCTTCGAGGCTACACCTTC	CASSLISLRGYTF
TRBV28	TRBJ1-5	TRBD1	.	TGTGCCAGCAGTTTGTCAGGGGGCGCGGGTCAGCCCCAGCATTTT	CASSLSGGAGQPQHF
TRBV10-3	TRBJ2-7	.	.	TGTGCCATCAGTGATATCCTCACCTACGAGCAGTACTTC	CAISDILTYEQYF
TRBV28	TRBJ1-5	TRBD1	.	TGTGCCAGCAGTTCCGCGGGCAGGGGGCTTGTGCAGCCCCAGCATTTT	CASSSAGRGLVQPQHF
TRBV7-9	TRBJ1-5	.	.	TGTGCCAGCAGCTTAGCGGGATGGCCCCAGCATTTT	CASSLAGWPQHF
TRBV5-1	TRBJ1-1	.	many	TGCGCCAGCTACGGGGAGCTTCTAGGAACTGAAGCTTTCTTT	CASYGELLGTEAFF
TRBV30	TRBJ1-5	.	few	TGTGCCTGGAGTGTACGGGCAGGGGTGCAGCCCCAGCATTTT	CAWSVRAGVQPQHF
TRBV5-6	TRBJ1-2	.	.	TGTGCCAGCACCATACGGGGGGCGGGACACTATGGCTACACCTTC	CASTIRGAGHYGYTF
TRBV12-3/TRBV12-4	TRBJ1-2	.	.	TGTGCCAGCACCTTGGGAGGGGCTGACTACACCTTC	CASTLGGADYTF
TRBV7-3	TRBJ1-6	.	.	TGTGCCAGCAGCATCGGACAGCCAGCACCCCTCCACTTT	CASSIGQPAPLHF
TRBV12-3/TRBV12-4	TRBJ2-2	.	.	TGTGCCAGCAGTTTACCGAGTAGGGGACCCACCGGGGAGCTGTTTTTT	CASSLPSRGPTGELFF
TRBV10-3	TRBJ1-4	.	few	TGTGCCATCAGTGAAACAGGGATTGAAAAACTGTTTTTT	CAISETGIEKLFF
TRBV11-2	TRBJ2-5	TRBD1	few	TGTGCCAGCAGCTTAGATGGGACAGTGAAAGAGACCCAGTACTTC	CASSLDGTVKETQYF
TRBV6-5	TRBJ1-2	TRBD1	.	TGTGCCAGCACCCCCCAACGACAGGGGAACTATGGCTACACCTTC	CASTPQRQGNYGYTF
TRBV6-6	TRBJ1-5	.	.	TGTGCCAGCAGTTACCCTGGGGGGAGCAATCAGCCCCAGCATTTT	CASSYPGGSNQPQHF
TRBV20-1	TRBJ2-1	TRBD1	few	TGCAGTGCCTACCAATCAGGGGGCCGCTGGAATGAGCAGTTCTTC	CSAYQSGGRWNEQFF
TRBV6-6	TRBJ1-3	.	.	TGTGCCAGCATCCCCCACCTGCGGATTTCTTCAGGAAACACCATATATTTT	CASIPHLRISSGNTIYF
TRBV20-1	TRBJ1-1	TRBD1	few	TGCAGTGCTCGGGGACAGACAGACACTGAAGCTTTCTTT	CSARGQTDTEAFF
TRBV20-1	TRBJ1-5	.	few	TGCAGTGCTAGGCTCCAGGGCAATCAGCCCCAGCATTTT	CSARLQGNQPQHF
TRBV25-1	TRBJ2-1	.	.	TGTGCCAGCAGTGAATTGGGGGGAAGCTCCTACAATGAGCAGTTCTTC	CASSELGGSSYNEQFF
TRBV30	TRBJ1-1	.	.	TGTGCCTGGAGTGTTCTCACGAACACTGAAGCTTTCTTT	CAWSVLTNTEAFF
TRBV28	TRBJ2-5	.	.	TGTGCCAGCAGTTCCACAGGACAAGAGACCCAGTACTTC	CASSSTGQETQYF
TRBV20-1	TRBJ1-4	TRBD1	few	TGCAGTGCACGGACAGGGACGGAAAAACTGTTTTTT	CSARTGTEKLFF
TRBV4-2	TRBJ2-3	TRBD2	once	TGTGCCAGCAGCCAAGATCCCCTAGCGGGGGCCTACACAGATACGCAGTATTTT	CASSQDPLAGAYTDTQYF
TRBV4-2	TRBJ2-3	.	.	TGTGCCAGCAGCCAAGAGGGTTTGGCAGATACGCAGTATTTT	CASSQEGLADTQYF